The 30 T cell receptor beta chains reported below all come from one sample, sequenced in a study of technical replicates of blood from a handful of donors. Sequencing used immunoSEQ multiplex PCR; TCRdb keeps in-frame clones, though not all of them. The table includes fewer than 100,000 clones, about 93% detected once. Sequencing was done on a sample of T cells isolated from PBMCs. These receptors all come from a human donor in good health.

The chain links TRBV29-1 to TRBJ2-7; 11 bases map to TRBD1. In germline, CDR1 is SQVTM, CDR2 ANQGSEA. The J segment lost 0 bases and the V segment lost 4 bases, leaving 5 bases of the junction unmatched. The CDR3 extends over 15 amino acids. In DNA form, the CDR3 reads TGCAGCGTTGTTGGAGGACAGGGGGCCTCCTACGAGCAGTACTTC. It codes for CSVVGGQGASYEQYF.

This chain joins TRBV5-4 and TRBJ2-1; a weak D match, TRBD2 (7 bases). Germline lookup yields CDR1 SGHNT and CDR2 YYREEE (reference sequence). CDR3 length: 16 residues. Trimming left V 0 bases short and J 2 bases short, with 12 bases between. CDR3: CASSLGGGGPYNEQFF. DNA for the CDR3: TGTGCCAGCAGCTTGGGAGGGGGGGGGCCCTACAATGAGCAGTTCTTC.

The rearrangement uses TRBV5-1 and TRBJ2-7; D possibly corresponds to TRBD1 (7 bases). There are 17 residues in the CDR3. V was shortened by 9 bases and J by 5 bases, with 30 bases between the two germline ends. Germline assignment: CDR1 SGHRS and CDR2 YFSETQ. The CDR3 sequence is CATTGEEYLGGTHEQYF. DNA of the CDR3: TGCGCCACCACAGGGGAGGAATACTTGGGGGGAACCCACGAGCAGTACTTC.

This clone was seen only once. V usage is TRBV30 and J usage is TRBJ1-3; D unclear. Trimming cost V 4 bases and J 0 bases, with 7 bases left between them. This CDR3 has 13 amino acids. Germline-derived CDR1 and CDR2 are GTSNPN and SVGIG (reference sequence). The CDR3 DNA reads as TGTGCCTGGACCCCATTCTCTGGAAACACCATATATTTT. Encoded protein: CAWTPFSGNTIYF.

The DNA of the CDR3 is TGTGCCAGCAGCGTAGATAGAGATACGCAGTATTTT. Amino acid sequence: CASSVDRDTQYF. The chain couples TRBV9 to TRBJ2-3; no firm D call. The V gene's germline CDR1 is SGDLS and CDR2 YYNGEE. V gave up 0 bases and J gave up 5 bases, with 4 bases separating them. The CDR3 extends over 12 amino acids. The full variable domain, rest sourced from reference TRBV9 and TRBJ2-3, is DSGVTQTPKHLITATGQRVTLRCSPRSGDLSVYWYQQSLDQGLQFLIQYYNGEERAKGNILERFSAQQFPDLHSELNLSSLELGDSALYFCASSVDRDTQYFGPGTRLTVL.

V usage is TRBV5-1 and J usage is TRBJ2-7; D call uncertain. CDR3 length: 14 amino acids. The V gene's germline CDR1 is SGHRS and CDR2 YFSETQ. The V and J ends lost 2 bases and 3 bases respectively, with 12 bases between them. CDR3 coding DNA: TGCGCCAGCAGCTTACAGACACTTAACTACGAGCAGTACTTC. This gives the protein CASSLQTLNYEQYF.

This chain connects TRBV18 to TRBJ1-4, with D unresolved. The length of the CDR3 is 15 residues. Trimming removed 4 bases at V and 3 bases at J, with 12 bases between. Germline CDR1 KGHSH, CDR2 LQKENI. In DNA form, the CDR3 reads TGTGCCAGCTCACTTCAGATGGCCTCTAATGAAAAACTGTTTTTT. Translating it yields CASSLQMASNEKLFF.

As for this clone: The missing conserved phenylalanine or tryptophan at the end of this CDR3 makes a read error likely. Because the CDR3's place on the DNA is in doubt, the DNA is left out and the CDR3 is given as listed by TCRdb. The V gene is TRBV29-1, the J gene TRBJ2-3; the D call TRBD2 from the table was never checked on the DNA. The CDR3 contains 10 residues when both ends are counted. From germline, CDR1 is SQVTM and CDR2 ANQGSEA. CDR3 amino acids: CSVSGTSGRL.

The gene calls are TRBV28 and TRBJ2-7, with D perhaps TRBD1 (6 bases). Germline lookup yields CDR1 MDHEN and CDR2 SYDVKM. This CDR3 is 15 amino acids long. Deletions cut 5 bases from V and 1 base from J, with 15 bases between. The CDR3 sequence: CASSPHYRESYEQYF. CDR3 in DNA: TGTGCCAGCAGTCCCCATTACAGGGAATCCTACGAGCAGTACTTC.

This clone was detected only once. The chain uses TRBV5-1 and TRBJ2-3; 8 positions match TRBD1. There are 14 residues in the CDR3. The V gene's germline CDR1 is SGHRS and CDR2 YFSETQ. V dropped 7 bases and J dropped 0; count of bases not matched to a gene: 4. The CDR3: CASWTGRSTDTQYF. The CDR3 nucleotides read TGCGCCAGCTGGACAGGGAGAAGCACAGATACGCAGTATTTT. Full variable domain (rest looked up from reference TRBV5-1 and TRBJ2-3): KAGVTQTPRYLIKTRGQQVTLSCSPISGHRSVSWYQQTPGQGLQFLFEYFSETQRNKGNFPGRFSGRQFSNSRSEMNVSTLELGDSALYLCASWTGRSTDTQYFGPGTRLTVL.

The J gene is TRBJ2-5, the V gene TRBV9; D might be TRBD2 (5 bases). The ends were cut back, 3 bases at V and 1 base at J, with 13 bases in the middle. Germline CDR1 SGDLS, CDR2 YYNGEE. This CDR3 has 15 amino acids. For the CDR3, the DNA is TGTGCCAGCAGCGCCGCCGGGGTAGGCCAAGAGACCCAGTACTTC. This sequence encodes CASSAAGVGQETQYF.

The chain has TRBV13 and TRBJ1-1; possible D gene TRBD1, 5 bases. The germline V gene has CDR1 PRHDT and CDR2 FYEKMQ (reference sequence). The CDR3 totals 12 residues. V was trimmed by 3 bases and J by 12 bases, leaving 14 bases between them. The CDR3: CASSFRAGSSFF. DNA for the CDR3: TGTGCCAGCAGCTTTCGTGCAGGGTCGTCTTTCTTT.

The genes are TRBV6-5 and TRBJ2-5, with 9 bases identical to TRBD2. The tail of the sequence fits TRBJ2-7 better, so the J call may be wrong. Germline CDR1 is MNHEY and CDR2 is SVGAGI. The CDR3 spans 13 residues. This chain's CDR3 is CASIAGESHEQYF. The CDR3 DNA reads TGTGCCAGCATAGCGGGAGAATCCCACGAGCAGTACTTC.

The chain combines TRBV5-4 with TRBJ2-7; TRBD2 matches 7 bases. This CDR3 is 15 amino acids long. Germline assignment: CDR1 SGHNT and CDR2 YYREEE (reference sequence). The trim removed 0 bases at V and 5 bases at J, leaving 8 bases unmatched. CDR3 protein: CASSLVYGGRDEQYF. For the CDR3, the DNA is TGTGCCAGCAGCTTGGTTTACGGGGGGAGGGACGAGCAGTACTTC.

This clone has just a few counts. The chain uses TRBV7-6 and TRBJ1-1, with D possibly matching TRBD1 (5 bases). The CDR3 is made up of 15 amino acids. V was trimmed by 0 bases and J by 5 bases, leaving 13 bases between them. The germline V gene has CDR1 SGHVS and CDR2 FNYEAQ. CDR3 nucleotides: TGTGCCAGCAGCTTAGCTGTGGGGCGGGGGACTGAAGCTTTCTTT. It translates to CASSLAVGRGTEAFF.

CDR3 amino acids: CASSQGELNYGYTF. CDR3 DNA: TGCGCCAGCAGCCAAGGTGAGCTCAACTATGGCTACACCTTC. The gene calls are TRBV4-1 and TRBJ1-2; D not certain. The V and J ends lost 1 base and 2 bases respectively, with 8 bases between them. Germline values: CDR1 MGHRA, CDR2 YSYEKL. This CDR3 contains 14 residues.

The V call is TRBV6-6, the J call TRBJ2-7, with D hard to call. V lost 0 bases to trimming and J lost 0 bases, with 6 bases between them. The germline CDR1 and CDR2 sequences are MNHNY and SVGAGI (reference sequence). This CDR3 spans 14 amino acids. As DNA, the CDR3 is TGTGCCAGCAGTTACTCAGATAGCTCCTACGAGCAGTACTTC. Residues: CASSYSDSSYEQYF.

The chain couples TRBV19 to TRBJ2-7, with 7 bases that match TRBD2. CDR1 and CDR2 from the germline V gene are LNHDA and SQIVND (reference sequence). The CDR3 has 13 residues. Germline trimming cut 3 bases from V and 5 bases from J; bases unmatched to any gene: 4. The DNA for the CDR3 is TGTGCCAGTAGTATCGGCGGGAGCAACGAGCAGTACTTC. It translates to CASSIGGSNEQYF.

The chain couples TRBV9 to TRBJ1-3; D uncertain. The V gene lost 3 bases and the J gene lost 2 bases, with 18 bases spanning the gap. Looked up from germline, CDR1 is SGDLS and CDR2 is YYNGEE. The CDR3 loop spans 17 amino acids. The CDR3 is CASSAGAIPEPGNTIYF. The CDR3 DNA follows: TGTGCCAGCAGCGCGGGTGCGATCCCAGAGCCTGGAAACACCATATATTTT.

The chain recombines TRBV11-3 with TRBJ2-2; weak D call: TRBD1 (6 bases). The CDR3 consists of 15 residues. V lost 5 bases, J lost 2 bases, and 12 bases lay in between. Germline V gives CDR1 SGHNT, CDR2 YENEEA. As DNA, the CDR3 is TGTGCCAGCAGCCAATTGGGACATAACACCGGGGAGCTGTTTTTT. The encoded protein is CASSQLGHNTGELFF. The complete variable domain, with remaining parts taken from reference TRBV11-3 and TRBJ2-2, reads EAGVVQSPRYKIIEKKQPVAFWCNPISGHNTLYWYLQNLGQGPELLIRYENEEAVDDSQLPKDRFSAERLKGVDSTLKIQPAELGDSAVYLCASSQLGHNTGELFFGEGSRLTVL.

This clone was seen a single time. V is TRBV29-1 and J is TRBJ1-2, with D possibly matching TRBD1 (5 bases). The germline V gene has CDR1 SQVTM and CDR2 ANQGSEA. V lost 4 bases and J lost 5, with 11 bases in between. The CDR3 runs 12 residues. In DNA, the CDR3 is TGCAGCGTTGGAACAGGTGCTTATGGCTACACCTTC. The encoded protein is CSVGTGAYGYTF.

CDR3 coding DNA: TGTGCCAGCAGCTTTAGTGGACAGGGGGTACATGGCTACACCTTC. Its translation: CASSFSGQGVHGYTF. The chain recombines TRBV5-8 with TRBJ1-2, with 10 nucleotides matching TRBD1. The V segment lost 2 bases and the J segment 6 bases; nucleotides outside the gene matches: 7. The CDR3 extends over 15 amino acids. Germline CDR1 and CDR2: SGHTS and YDEGEE.

V gene TRBV6-1 combines with J gene TRBJ2-1; a possible D gene is TRBD1 (6 bases). CDR1 and CDR2 (germline): MNHNS, SASEGT. Trimming cost V 4 bases and J 8 bases, with 9 bases left between them. The CDR3 totals 12 residues. The CDR3 sequence: CASSGAGDEQFF. The CDR3 nucleotides are TGTGCCAGCAGTGGTGCAGGGGATGAGCAGTTCTTC.

The chain links TRBV28 to TRBJ1-5; 12 nucleotides match TRBD1. This CDR3 has 13 amino acids. Unmatched junction bases numbered 3, after V lost 8 bases and J lost 7 bases. CDR1 MDHEN and CDR2 SYDVKM come from the germline V gene. CDR3 region: CASWDRGRQPQHF. The CDR3 DNA reads TGTGCCAGCTGGGACAGGGGGCGGCAGCCCCAGCATTTT.

This clone has just a few counts. V usage is TRBV18 and J usage is TRBJ1-5; D uncertain. The germline V gene encodes CDR1 KGHSH and CDR2 LQKENI. Deletions cut 3 bases from V and 4 bases from J, with 7 bases between. This CDR3 has 13 amino acids. CDR3 residues: CASSPTNNQPQHF. The CDR3 nucleotides are TGTGCCAGCTCACCGACTAATAATCAGCCCCAGCATTTT.

This chain links TRBV6-5 with TRBJ2-3, with D maybe TRBD1 (6 bases). This CDR3 has 14 amino acids. The V and J ends lost 7 bases and 2 bases respectively, with 13 bases between them. CDR1 is MNHEY, CDR2 SVGAGI, per germline. CDR3 bases: TGTGCCAGCACCTTGACAGGAGACACAGATACGCAGTATTTT. It yields the protein CASTLTGDTDTQYF.

This chain connects TRBV6-5 to TRBJ2-2; D may be TRBD2 (6 bases). V was clipped by 0 bases and J by 2 bases, with 7 bases between them. The CDR3 covers 15 residues. From germline, CDR1 is MNHEY and CDR2 SVGAGI. The CDR3 DNA reads as TGTGCCAGCAGTTACTCGACTAGTAACACCGGGGAGCTGTTTTTT. Translating gives CASSYSTSNTGELFF.

This chain connects TRBV30 to TRBJ1-3; D gene uncertain. Germline lookup yields CDR1 GTSNPN and CDR2 SVGIG (reference sequence). This CDR3 comprises 14 residues. V was clipped by 3 bases and J by 2 bases, with 11 bases between them. CDR3 in amino acids: CAWRMIGAGNTIYF. The CDR3 region has the DNA TGTGCCTGGAGGATGATCGGGGCTGGAAACACCATATATTTT.

The rearrangement uses TRBV19 and TRBJ2-7, with D possibly TRBD2 on 6 matching bases. Trimming took 3 bases from V and 3 from J, leaving 15 bases between them. Germline lookup yields CDR1 LNHDA and CDR2 SQIVND (reference sequence). The CDR3 extends over 15 amino acids. As DNA, the CDR3 is TGTGCCAGTAGTATTGGGAGGAGGGTTGACTACGAGCAGTACTTC. This gives the protein CASSIGRRVDYEQYF. The variable domain in full, completed from reference TRBV19 and TRBJ2-7, reads DGGITQSPKYLFRKEGQNVTLSCEQNLNHDAMYWYRQDPGQGLRLIYYSQIVNDFQKGDIAEGYSVSREKKESFPLTVTSAQKNPTAFYLCASSIGRRVDYEQYFGPGTRLTVT.

This chain connects TRBV28 to TRBJ1-5; D is unclear. V lost 3 bases and J 8 bases, leaving 14 bases between the germline ends. In germline, CDR1 is MDHEN, CDR2 SYDVKM. This CDR3 region has 14 residues. The CDR3 bases are TGTGCCAGCAGTTTCGTTAGGCCGCAGGAGCCCCAGCATTTT. Its translation is CASSFVRPQEPQHF.